The 22 T cell receptor beta chains reported below all come from one sample, sequenced in a study of T-cell memory formation after mild COVID-19 (dated by TCRdb to the early 2020s). The library came from 5' RACE. The sequencing machine was an Illumina NovaSeq 6000. Starting from the raw public reads, TCRdb applied fastp trimming at Q25, assembled clones with MiXCR and retained in-frame beta chains. Records with the same CDR3 protein are collapsed into one entry carrying the most frequent genes and DNA. Across this sample there are about 540,000 distinct CDR3 sequences, with roughly 20% seen only once. The ten biggest clones cover approximately 12% of the sample. The sample taken for sequencing was PBMCs or a T cell subset sorted from them (not recorded which). These receptors all stem from an adult woman who had mild COVID-19 (a few samples of this study predate the infection). The sample titles of this study are shuffled in the database, so cell type and time point are left out; the donor was told from shared clones.

The table lists this clonotype with a few counts. The V gene is TRBV5-5, the J gene TRBJ1-1; perhaps TRBD1 as D (5 bases). The CDR3 contains 15 residues. CDR1 is SGHKS, CDR2 YYEKEE, per germline (reference sequence). V lost 0 bases and J 3 bases, leaving 12 bases between the germline ends. Here the CDR3 DNA reads TGTGCCAGCAGCTTGGGGCCGGGGCTGGACACTGAAGCTTTCTTT. It codes for CASSLGPGLDTEAFF.

This clonotype was found a few times. This rearrangement joins TRBV2 to TRBJ2-7; no clear D gene. V lost 2 bases and J 12 bases, leaving 14 bases between the germline ends. Germline CDR1 SNHLY, CDR2 FYNNEI. The length of the CDR3 is 12 residues. CDR3 sequence (DNA): TGTGCCAGCAGTGAACCCACCCAGACGGGGTACTTC. Translating gives CASSEPTQTGYF.

The genes are TRBV7-9 and TRBJ1-4, with TRBD1 identical over 7 bases. V was clipped by 2 bases and J by 8 bases; unmatched bases: 5. Germline loops: CDR1 SEHNR, CDR2 FQNEAQ (reference sequence). The CDR3 is made up of 14 amino acids. In DNA form, the CDR3 reads TGTGCCAGCAGCTTACGCCAGGGGGACGAAAAACTGTTTTTT. This translates into CASSLRQGDEKLFF.

The chain uses TRBV20-1 and TRBJ2-3, with 8 nucleotides matching TRBD1. V shed 6 bases and J 2 bases; nucleotides not matched to a gene: 19. Germline V CDR1 and CDR2: DFQATT, SNEGSKA (reference sequence). The CDR3 extends over 18 amino acids. CDR3 nucleotide sequence: TGCAGTGCCGTTCCGGGACAGGCACTAGGGACACACACAGATACGCAGTATTTT. Residues: CSAVPGQALGTHTDTQYF.

V gene TRBV9 combines with J gene TRBJ2-1, with D possibly TRBD1 on 6 matching bases. The CDR3 sequence is 16 residues long. Germline values: CDR1 SGDLS, CDR2 YYNGEE. V was shortened by 2 bases and J by 2 bases, with 14 bases between the two germline ends. CDR3 nucleotides: TGTGCCAGCAGCGTCGCCCCGGGACACCCCTACAATGAGCAGTTCTTC. As protein: CASSVAPGHPYNEQFF.

This sequence joins TRBV11-3 and TRBJ1-1; the D is unclear. Deletions cut 4 bases from V and 4 bases from J, with 10 bases between. Germline assignment: CDR1 SGHNT and CDR2 YENEEA. This CDR3 region has 13 residues. For the CDR3, the DNA is TGTGCCAGCAGCTCCTCTGAAGGCACTGAAGCTTTCTTT. Amino acid sequence: CASSSSEGTEAFF.

A few counts support this clonotype. The rearrangement joins TRBV20-1 to TRBJ2-1; D gene unclear. The germline gives CDR1 DFQATT, CDR2 SNEGSKA (reference sequence). V lost 6 bases, J lost 0 bases, and 12 bases lay in between. The CDR3 runs 14 residues. The CDR3 region has the DNA TGCAGTGCCGTCAACTATGACTCCTACAATGAGCAGTTCTTC. Translated: CSAVNYDSYNEQFF.

This rearrangement joins TRBV6-1 to TRBJ2-3; D possibly corresponds to TRBD2 (7 bases). The V and J ends lost 2 bases and 3 bases respectively, with 12 bases between them. This CDR3 is built from 15 residues. The germline V gene has CDR1 MNHNS and CDR2 SASEGT. This CDR3 is CASSELGGGTDTQYF. CDR3 nucleotide sequence: TGTGCCAGCAGTGAATTAGGGGGGGGTACAGATACGCAGTATTTT.

This clonotype was seen a few times. The J gene is TRBJ1-6, the V gene TRBV2; D call uncertain. The V and J ends lost 6 bases and 7 bases respectively, with 10 bases between them. The CDR3 has 13 amino acids. The germline V gene has CDR1 SNHLY and CDR2 FYNNEI. The CDR3, as DNA: TGTGCCAGCAGGGCCGGGTCCAATTCACCCCTCCACTTT. It encodes CASRAGSNSPLHF.

The gene calls are TRBV3-1 and TRBJ1-4, with D unresolved. Germline V gives CDR1 LGHDT, CDR2 YNNKEL (reference sequence). Between the trimmed V and J ends, which lost 3 bases and 3 bases, there was a span of 11 bases. The CDR3 sequence is 15 residues long. The CDR3: CASSQGFMANEKLFF. In DNA, the CDR3 is TGTGCCAGCAGCCAGGGCTTTATGGCTAATGAAAAACTGTTTTTT.

The V and J genes are TRBV6-1 and TRBJ1-1; D is unresolved. Germline loops: CDR1 MNHNS, CDR2 SASEGT. The CDR3 has 13 residues. Trimming pared 6 bases from V and 1 base from J, leaving 9 bases between. The CDR3 DNA sequence: TGTGCCAGCAGCGCGCCGGGGAACACTGAAGCTTTCTTT. As protein: CASSAPGNTEAFF.

There are many counts of this clonotype. In DNA form, the CDR3 reads TGCGCCAGCAGCTTGTTGGGGAGCTCCTACGAGCAGTACTTC. Translating it yields CASSLLGSSYEQYF. This chain links TRBV5-1 with TRBJ2-7; D possibly corresponds to TRBD2 (5 bases). Germline V gene data show CDR1 as SGHRS and CDR2 as YFSETQ. The CDR3 contains 14 residues. Trimming removed 1 base at V and 0 bases at J, with 8 bases between.

The chain is built from TRBV12-3 or TRBV12-4 and TRBJ2-7; possible D gene TRBD2, 6 bases. CDR3 size: 14 residues. V shed 4 bases and J shed 4 bases, with 14 bases lying between them. The CDR3 is CASSYGTPWYEQYF. CDR3 DNA sequence: TGTGCCAGCAGTTACGGGACTCCCTGGTACGAGCAGTACTTC.

This clonotype was counted a single time. The junction and the germline gene differ at one end; a read error may be behind it. The chain recombines TRBV7-9 with TRBJ2-1; D remains ambiguous. CDR1 and CDR2 from the germline V gene are SEHNR and FQNEAQ (reference sequence). The length of the CDR3 is 15 residues. The CDR3, as DNA: TGTGCCATCAGCTTAGGCTTACTACTCGGAGATGAGCAGTTCTTC. Encoded protein: CAISLGLLLGDEQFF.

The chain employs TRBV24-1 and TRBJ2-1; 7 nucleotides match TRBD2. This CDR3 has 16 amino acids. The V and J ends lost 4 bases and 2 bases, in that order; junction bases with no gene match: 7. From germline, CDR1 is KGHDR and CDR2 SFDVKD. The CDR3 DNA sequence: TGTGCCACCAGTGACTACAGCGGGACGACCTACAATGAGCAGTTCTTC. This encodes CATSDYSGTTYNEQFF.

The CDR3 DNA is TGCAGCGTCCCCTGGGGGGGGGCAGATACGCAGTATTTT. Amino acid sequence: CSVPWGGADTQYF. The V and J genes are TRBV29-1 and TRBJ2-3, with 7 bases matching TRBD2. Germline values: CDR1 SQVTM, CDR2 ANQGSEA. J gave up 4 bases and V 6 bases, and 7 bases lay outside the gene matches. This CDR3 has 13 amino acids.

The chain joins TRBV6-2 or TRBV6-3 to TRBJ1-2, with 9 positions matching TRBD1. Per the germline V gene, CDR1 is MNHEY and CDR2 is SVGEGT. The V gene end was trimmed by 5 bases and the J gene end by 8 bases; junction bases not matched to a gene: 12. There are 15 residues in the CDR3. In DNA form, the CDR3 reads TGTGCCAGCAGTCCCACCCATCGACAGGGGGAGGGCTACACCTTC. Its protein product is CASSPTHRQGEGYTF.

This clonotype has more than one count but fewer than ten. The chain couples TRBV11-2 to TRBJ2-5, with D unresolved. CDR3 length: 14 residues. V dropped 1 base and J dropped 2 bases, with 8 bases sitting between them. Looked up from germline, CDR1 is SGHAT and CDR2 is FQNNGV. In DNA form, the CDR3 reads TGTGCCAGCAGCTTAGTGGACGAGCAAGAGACCCAGTACTTC. Translating gives CASSLVDEQETQYF.

This clonotype showed up just a few times. The gene calls are TRBV7-6 and TRBJ1-1; TRBD1 might be the D (5 bases). The CDR3 runs 16 residues. Germline V gives CDR1 SGHVS, CDR2 FNYEAQ. V shed 5 bases and J shed 3 bases, with 19 bases lying between them. CDR3 protein: CASSPYPRQGDTEAFF. The CDR3 DNA is TGTGCCAGCAGCCCATACCCACGGCAGGGAGACACTGAAGCTTTCTTT.

V gene TRBV9 combines with J gene TRBJ2-1; 7 nucleotides line up with TRBD2. This CDR3 spans 15 amino acids. Germline V CDR1 and CDR2: SGDLS, YYNGEE. The V and J ends lost 3 bases and 5 bases, in that order; junction bases with no gene match: 8. The CDR3 sequence is CASSATVGGHNEQFF. In DNA form, the CDR3 reads TGTGCCAGCAGCGCGACGGTGGGAGGGCACAATGAGCAGTTCTTC.

V gene TRBV9 combines with J gene TRBJ1-3; no reliable D call. The CDR3 is made up of 14 amino acids. Trimming shortened V by 7 bases and J by 2 bases, and 13 bases separated the two germline ends. Germline assignment: CDR1 SGDLS and CDR2 YYNGEE. The DNA for the CDR3 is TGTGCCAGCGCTGACATGGGGACTGGAAACACCATATATTTT. Its protein is CASADMGTGNTIYF. Based on the CDR3 plus reference TRBV9 and TRBJ1-3, the full variable domain is DSGVTQTPKHLITATGQRVTLRCSPRSGDLSVYWYQQSLDQGLQFLIQYYNGEERAKGNILERFSAQQFPDLHSELNLSSLELGDSALYFCASADMGTGNTIYFGEGSWLTVV.

This clonotype has only a few counts. V usage is TRBV30 and J usage is TRBJ2-7; no clear D. CDR1 is GTSNPN, CDR2 SVGIG, per germline (reference sequence). The V gene lost 0 bases and the J gene lost 3 bases, with 9 bases spanning the gap. CDR3 length: 13 amino acids. Written as DNA, the CDR3 is TGTGCCTGGAGTGTACGTCTATTCTACGAGCAGTACTTC. This sequence encodes CAWSVRLFYEQYF.